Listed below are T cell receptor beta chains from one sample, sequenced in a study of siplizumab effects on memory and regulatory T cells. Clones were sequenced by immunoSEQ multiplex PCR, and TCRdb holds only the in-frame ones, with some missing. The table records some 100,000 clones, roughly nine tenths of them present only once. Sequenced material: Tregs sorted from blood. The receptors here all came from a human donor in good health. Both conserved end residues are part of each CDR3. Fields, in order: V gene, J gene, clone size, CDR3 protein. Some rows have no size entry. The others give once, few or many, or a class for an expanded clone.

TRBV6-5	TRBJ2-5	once	CASSYGGGDQETQYF
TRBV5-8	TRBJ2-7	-	CASSLSTGPYEQYF
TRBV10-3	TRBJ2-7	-	CAISERLAGGVEQYF
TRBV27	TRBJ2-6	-	CASSLRGSGANVLTF
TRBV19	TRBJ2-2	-	CASSLRTQGLIAGELFF
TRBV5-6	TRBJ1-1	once	CASSSYTEAFF
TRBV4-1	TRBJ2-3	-	CASSQGPGGPVDTQYF
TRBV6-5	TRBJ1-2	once	CASSSLAGSMYSYTF
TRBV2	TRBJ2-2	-	CASSSLQGSAGELFF
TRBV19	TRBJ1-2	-	CASSITGGARYGYTF
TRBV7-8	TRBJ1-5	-	CASSLGQHQPQHF